Following are 17 T cell receptor beta chains from one sample sequenced in a study of T cell responses to AZD1222 COVID-19 vaccine. Data came from immunoSEQ multiplex PCR; TCRdb stores just in-frame clones and leaves some out. The table has some 55,000 clones, approximately 90% seen once. Sequencing used peripheral blood, obtained on day 0 of AZD1222 vaccination. Source of these receptors: an adult in good health.

V and J are TRBV7-2 and TRBJ1-2; D is unresolved. V was clipped by 5 bases and J by 4 bases, with 14 bases between them. Germline V gives CDR1 SGHTA, CDR2 FQGNSA. This CDR3 contains 14 residues. The CDR3 DNA reads TGTGCCAGCAGCCCCGCGGAGGGCGGCTATGGCTACACCTTC. It is translated as CASSPAEGGYGYTF.

The chain couples TRBV27 to TRBJ1-2; 9 bases agree with TRBD1. Germline-derived CDR1 and CDR2 are MNHEY and SMNVEV (reference sequence). The CDR3 has 16 residues. V lost 3 bases, J lost 4 bases, and 9 bases stayed unmatched. As DNA, the CDR3 is TGTGCCAGCAGTTTTACCGGGACAGGGCCATTCTATGGCTACACCTTC. Its translation is CASSFTGTGPFYGYTF.

The chain employs TRBV11-2 and TRBJ1-2, with D unclear. V lost 5 bases and J lost 5, with 12 bases in between. CDR1 and CDR2 (germline): SGHAT, FQNNGV. The CDR3 is 13 residues long. This chain's CDR3 is CASSLRMVYGYTF. The CDR3 DNA reads TGTGCCAGCAGCCTACGGATGGTATATGGCTACACCTTC.

This sequence joins TRBV27 and TRBJ2-5; D is unclear. Germline values: CDR1 MNHEY, CDR2 SMNVEV (reference sequence). The germline V and J ends were trimmed by 0 bases and 5 bases, with 10 bases remaining between them. The CDR3 runs 14 residues. CDR3 bases: TGTGCCAGCAGTTTATCGCCTAGATCGGAGACCCAGTACTTC. Its translation is CASSLSPRSETQYF.

The J gene is TRBJ2-2, the V gene TRBV24-1, with 10 bases that match TRBD1. The CDR3 totals 16 residues. Germline CDR1 KGHDR, CDR2 SFDVKD. Germline trimming cut 4 bases from V and 7 bases from J; bases unmatched to any gene: 8. CDR3 region: CATSDSDRGRVGELFF. CDR3 DNA: TGTGCCACCAGTGACTCAGACAGGGGGCGAGTCGGGGAGCTGTTTTTT.

J is TRBJ2-3 and V is TRBV11-2; 9 nucleotides match TRBD1. CDR1 and CDR2 from the germline V gene are SGHAT and FQNNGV. V lost 5 bases, J lost 4 bases, and 10 bases stayed unmatched. The CDR3 extends over 16 amino acids. CDR3 coding DNA: TGTGCCAGCAGCGGGCGGACAGGGGATAGCGCAGATACGCAGTATTTT. It yields the protein CASSGRTGDSADTQYF.

The gene calls are TRBV10-3 and TRBJ1-1; 8 nucleotides align to TRBD1. The J segment lost 7 bases and the V segment lost 7 bases, leaving 11 bases of the junction unmatched. The CDR3 is made up of 14 amino acids. Germline V CDR1 and CDR2: ENHRY, SYGVKD. In DNA form, the CDR3 reads TGTGCCATCAACGACCTACAGGGGGAGGGTGAAGCTTTCTTT. It encodes CAINDLQGEGEAFF.

The V gene is TRBV3-1 (or the pseudogene TRBV3-2), the J gene TRBJ1-3, with D hard to call. CDR1 is LGHDT and CDR2 is YNNKEL in the germline V gene (reference sequence). V lost 3 bases and J lost 3, with 21 bases in between. The length of the CDR3 is 18 residues. The CDR3 sequence: CASSHSARRASGGNTIYF. The DNA for the CDR3 is TGTGCCAGCAGCCATTCCGCCCGTCGAGCCAGTGGTGGAAACACCATATATTTT.

V usage is TRBV27 and J usage is TRBJ1-6, with D tentatively TRBD1 (5 bases). V was clipped by 5 bases and J by 5 bases, with 10 bases between them. Per the germline V gene, CDR1 is MNHEY and CDR2 is SMNVEV (reference sequence). The CDR3 contains 14 residues. The CDR3 sequence: CASSLRVDNSPLHF. The CDR3 DNA reads as TGTGCCAGCAGTCTCAGGGTGGATAATTCACCCCTCCACTTT.

The V call is TRBV6-6, the J call TRBJ2-7, with TRBD1 matching 9 bases. This CDR3 is built from 17 residues. V lost 5 bases, J lost 2 bases, and 13 bases stayed unmatched. CDR1 is MNHNY, CDR2 SVGAGI, per germline (reference sequence). The CDR3 coding sequence is TGTGCCAGCAGTCCCCGTGCCGGGACAGGGAGCACCTACGAGCAGTACTTC. Translating it yields CASSPRAGTGSTYEQYF.

A single count supports this clone. V is TRBV3-1 (or the pseudogene TRBV3-2) and J is TRBJ2-5; 7 bases map to TRBD1. With V trimmed by 2 bases and J by 2 bases, 8 bases remained unmatched. Germline-derived CDR1 and CDR2 are LGHDT and YNNKEL (reference sequence). CDR3 length equals 16 residues. CDR3 loop: CASSQPRDSQQETQYF. The CDR3 nucleotides are TGTGCCAGCAGCCAACCCAGGGACAGCCAACAAGAGACCCAGTACTTC.

The V call is TRBV7-2, the J call TRBJ1-5; D possibly corresponds to TRBD1 (6 bases). The CDR3 is made up of 15 amino acids. Germline V gives CDR1 SGHTA, CDR2 FQGNSA. Trimming stripped 2 bases from V and 4 bases from J, with 12 bases between. The CDR3 nucleotides are TGTGCCAGCAGCTTACAGACAGGACGAAATCAGCCCCAGCATTTT. It translates to CASSLQTGRNQPQHF.

V is TRBV15 and J is TRBJ2-7; 9 bases align to TRBD1. The CDR3 length is 15 residues. Germline V CDR1 and CDR2: LNHNV, YYDKDF (reference sequence). V shed 3 bases and J 7 bases; nucleotides not matched to a gene: 10. This CDR3 reads CATSRESGTGIEQYF. The CDR3 bases are TGTGCCACCAGCAGGGAATCCGGGACAGGGATTGAGCAGTACTTC. Full variable domain (rest looked up from reference TRBV15 and TRBJ2-7): DAMVIQNPRYQVTQFGKPVTLSCSQTLNHNVMYWYQQKSSQAPKLLFHYYDKDFNNEADTPDNFQSRRPNTSFCFLDIRSPGLGDTAMYLCATSRESGTGIEQYFGPGTRLTVT.

The genes are TRBV5-1 and TRBJ1-5; TRBD1 matches at 7 bases. The CDR3 length is 16 residues. Germline CDR1 is SGHRS and CDR2 is YFSETQ. V trimming: 7 bases; J trimming: 3 bases; junction bases outside the gene matches: 13. CDR3 residues: CASRPTPGQTNQPQHF. The CDR3 DNA sequence: TGCGCCAGCCGGCCAACGCCGGGACAGACCAATCAGCCCCAGCATTTT.

This chain joins TRBV24-1 and TRBJ2-1; TRBD1 agrees at 7 bases. Germline V lookup: CDR1 KGHDR, CDR2 SFDVKD. V shed 5 bases and J 6 bases; nucleotides not matched to a gene: 9. The CDR3 extends over 15 amino acids. CDR3 DNA sequence: TGTGCCACCAGTGGAGACCTAAACAGGGGCAATGAGCAGTTCTTC. Protein sequence: CATSGDLNRGNEQFF.

The chain has TRBV15 and TRBJ2-7, with D perhaps TRBD1 or TRBD2 (7 bases each). This CDR3 has 14 residues. Germline V gene sequence: CDR1 LNHNV, CDR2 YYDKDF (reference sequence). V lost 0 bases to trimming and J lost 4 bases, with 10 bases between them. The CDR3 region is CATSRDQGGYEQYF. The CDR3 nucleotides are TGTGCCACCAGCAGAGATCAGGGGGGGTACGAGCAGTACTTC.

This clone was detected only a few times. The chain uses TRBV4-2 and TRBJ2-1, with a tentative D call TRBD1 (5 bases). Germline V gene data show CDR1 as LGHNA and CDR2 as YNFKEQ. CDR3 length: 14 residues. The germline V and J ends were trimmed by 6 bases and 6 bases, with 15 bases remaining between them. The CDR3 region is CASRTDIQSNEQFF. CDR3 bases: TGTGCCAGCAGAACGGACATCCAAAGCAATGAGCAGTTCTTC.